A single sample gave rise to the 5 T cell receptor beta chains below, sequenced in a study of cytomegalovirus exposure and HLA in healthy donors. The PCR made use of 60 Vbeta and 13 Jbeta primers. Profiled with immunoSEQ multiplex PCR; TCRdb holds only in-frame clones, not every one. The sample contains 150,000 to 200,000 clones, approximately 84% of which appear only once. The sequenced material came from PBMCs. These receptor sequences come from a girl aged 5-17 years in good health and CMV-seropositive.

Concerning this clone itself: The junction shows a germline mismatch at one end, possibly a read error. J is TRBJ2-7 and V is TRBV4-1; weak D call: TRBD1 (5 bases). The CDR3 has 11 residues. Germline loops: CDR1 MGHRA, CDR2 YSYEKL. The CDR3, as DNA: TGCGCCAGCAGCCAGGGGCCGGTCCACCTCTTC. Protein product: CASSQGPVHLF.

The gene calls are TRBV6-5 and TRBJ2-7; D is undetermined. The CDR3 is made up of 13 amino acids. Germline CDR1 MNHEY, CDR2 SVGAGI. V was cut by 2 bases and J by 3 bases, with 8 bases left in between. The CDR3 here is CASSYAPGYEQYF. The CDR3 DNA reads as TGTGCCAGCAGTTACGCTCCGGGCTACGAGCAGTACTTC.

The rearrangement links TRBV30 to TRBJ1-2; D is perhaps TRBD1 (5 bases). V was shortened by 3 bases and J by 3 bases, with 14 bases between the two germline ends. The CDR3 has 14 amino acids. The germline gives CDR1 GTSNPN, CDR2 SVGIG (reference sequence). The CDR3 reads CAWRVGGFDYGYTF. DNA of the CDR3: TGTGCCTGGAGAGTGGGGGGGTTTGACTATGGCTACACCTTC.

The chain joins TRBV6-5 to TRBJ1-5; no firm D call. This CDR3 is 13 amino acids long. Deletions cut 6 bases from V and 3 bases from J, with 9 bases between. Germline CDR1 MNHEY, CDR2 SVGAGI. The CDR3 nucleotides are TGTGCCAGCAGCAGAGGGAACAATCAGCCCCAGCATTTT. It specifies CASSRGNNQPQHF.

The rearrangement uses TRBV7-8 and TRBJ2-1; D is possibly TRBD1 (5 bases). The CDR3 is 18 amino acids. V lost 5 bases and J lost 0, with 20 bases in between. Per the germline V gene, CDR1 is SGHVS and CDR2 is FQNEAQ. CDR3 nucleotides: TGTGCCAGCAGCCGCCGCCTCGCAGGGAAGAGCTCCTACAATGAGCAGTTCTTC. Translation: CASSRRLAGKSSYNEQFF.